This T cell receptor (beta chain) was retrieved from a study of blood T cells in healthy people across ages. A J-beta primer mix and a sample-barcoded 5' primer were used in a second PCR of about 6 to 12 cycles. In TCRdb, the 5' RACE reads were re-called with MiXCR into one record per CDR3 protein. The sample lists roughly 800,000 distinct CDR3 sequences, roughly 50% occurring once. Of note for this clonotype: Mismatch with germline at one junction end may stem from a read error.

Germline V lookup: CDR1 MNHEY, CDR2 SMNVEV (reference sequence). The CDR3 runs to 16 residues. Sequencing was carried out using blood. This chain joins TRBV27 and TRBJ2-1; 8 bases agree with TRBD2. The receptor was isolated from a man aged 30 to 39 in good health. The CDR3 is CAGSLSWTSSYNEQFF. The CDR3 DNA sequence: TGTGCCGGCAGTCTCTCATGGACTAGCAGTTACAATGAGCAGTTCTTC.